The 30 T cell receptor beta chains presented below share a single source sample, sequenced in a study of CD8 T cells in ankylosing spondylitis. Overall study findings and caveats: Typical of ankylosing spondylitis blood, it appeared, was a TCR beta motif of under 10 highly homologous variants.

Their recognized antigens are unknown. TCRdb re-called the 5' RACE reads through MiXCR, storing one row per CDR3 protein. In the table there are 300,000 to 400,000 distinct CDR3 sequences, about a fifth of which are singletons. Sequencing used blood, either unsorted or a sorted T cell fraction (not recorded which). Receptors were obtained from a male donor with ankylosing spondylitis.

V and J are TRBV19 and TRBJ2-1, with 8 bases that match TRBD2. Looked up from germline, CDR1 is LNHDA and CDR2 is SQIVND (reference sequence). The V and J ends lost 10 bases and 9 bases, in that order; junction bases with no gene match: 14. There are 14 residues in the CDR3. The CDR3 region has the DNA TGTGCCACCAGCTACGGGACTAGTCTTGGTGAGCAGTTCTTC. As protein: CATSYGTSLGEQFF. Supplemented by reference TRBV19 and TRBJ2-1, the full variable domain reads DGGITQSPKYLFRKEGQNVTLSCEQNLNHDAMYWYRQDPGQGLRLIYYSQIVNDFQKGDIAEGYSVSREKKESFPLTVTSAQKNPTAFYLCATSYGTSLGEQFFGPGTRLTVL.

This sequence joins TRBV28 and TRBJ2-7, with 11 bases that match TRBD2. This CDR3 contains 15 residues. Germline V gene sequence: CDR1 MDHEN, CDR2 SYDVKM. The V and J ends lost 6 bases and 0 bases, in that order; junction bases with no gene match: 4. CDR3 bases: TGTGCCAGCAGCAGACTAGCGGGAATCTCCTACGAGCAGTACTTC. This codes for CASSRLAGISYEQYF.

The chain recombines TRBV12-3 or TRBV12-4 with TRBJ2-7; no firm D call. The CDR3 is 13 amino acids. Trimming took off 3 bases at V and 6 bases at J, with 12 bases between the two ends. In nucleotides, the CDR3 is TGTGCCAGCAGTTTGGCCCAAGGAAGCGAGCAGTACTTC. The encoded protein is CASSLAQGSEQYF.

The chain links TRBV6-1 to TRBJ2-2, with TRBD1 matching over 9 bases. This CDR3 is built from 15 residues. With 5 bases clipped from V and 6 bases from J, the junction kept 7 bases outside the gene matches. Germline loops: CDR1 MNHNS, CDR2 SASEGT. The CDR3: CASSRGTGSAGELFF. The CDR3 DNA reads TGTGCCAGCAGTAGGGGGACAGGGAGCGCCGGGGAGCTGTTTTTT.

The chain has TRBV18 and TRBJ1-1; 10 nucleotides line up with TRBD1. Germline loops: CDR1 KGHSH, CDR2 LQKENI. The J segment lost 0 bases and the V segment lost 6 bases, leaving 7 bases of the junction unmatched. This CDR3 has 16 amino acids. The CDR3 coding sequence is TGTGCCAGCTCGCCCGGGACAGGGGATATGAACACTGAAGCTTTCTTT. Its protein is CASSPGTGDMNTEAFF.

The DNA for the CDR3 is TGTGCCAGCAGCCAAGTAACAAACGCGAACATTCAGTACTTC. Protein product: CASSQVTNANIQYF. This chain links TRBV4-2 with TRBJ2-4; D uncertain. V was pared by 1 base and J by 7 bases, with 11 bases between. The CDR3 is 14 residues long. CDR1 LGHNA and CDR2 YNFKEQ come from the germline V gene.

In its sample, this clonotype was seen many times. Written as DNA, the CDR3 is TGTGCTAGTGGTTTGGTTCCTACTTGGCGGGACAACAATGAGCAGTTCTTC. Translating gives CASGLVPTWRDNNEQFF. This sequence joins TRBV12-5 and TRBJ2-1; D is possibly TRBD1 or TRBD2 (6 bases each). Trimming took 0 bases from V and 5 from J, leaving 17 bases between them. The CDR3 has 17 amino acids. The V gene's germline CDR1 is LGHNT and CDR2 FRNRAP.

This clonotype was detected ten times or more. The chain uses TRBV10-1 and TRBJ2-1, with 8 bases matching TRBD2. The V and J ends lost 3 bases and 7 bases, in that order; junction bases with no gene match: 14. CDR3 length equals 17 residues. The germline V gene has CDR1 WNHNN and CDR2 SYGVQD (reference sequence). The CDR3 bases are TGCGCCAGCAGTGACCCATCGGGAGGGAATTTCGGAAATGAGCAGTTCTTC. Translation gives CASSDPSGGNFGNEQFF.

This clonotype was counted a few times. This sequence joins TRBV6-2 or TRBV6-3 and TRBJ2-1; D tentatively fits TRBD1 or TRBD2 (5 bases each). V was clipped by 1 base and J by 4 bases, with 14 bases between them. The CDR3 consists of 16 residues. Germline lookup yields CDR1 MNHEY and CDR2 SVGEGT. CDR3: CASSYFTGTDYNEQFF. Written as DNA, the CDR3 is TGTGCCAGCAGTTACTTTACCGGGACGGATTACAATGAGCAGTTCTTC.

CDR3 sequence reads: CASSQDEGQPQHF. DNA of the CDR3: TGCGCCAGCAGCCAAGATGAGGGGCAGCCCCAGCATTTT. The chain combines TRBV4-1 with TRBJ1-5, with a tentative D call TRBD1 (5 bases). The V gene's germline CDR1 is MGHRA and CDR2 YSYEKL. The CDR3 consists of 13 residues. Trimming removed 0 bases from V and 7 bases from J, with 7 bases in between.

The V and J genes are TRBV6-1 and TRBJ1-2; no clear D gene. V was trimmed by 6 bases and J by 6 bases, leaving 17 bases between them. This CDR3 has 14 amino acids. CDR1 and CDR2 from the germline V gene are MNHNS and SASEGT. Here the CDR3 reads CASSNLPGQHGYTF. In nucleotides, the CDR3 is TGTGCCAGCAGCAACCTCCCCGGGCAACATGGCTACACCTTC.

The DNA of the CDR3 is TGTGCCAGCATCCGGGACACTGAAGCTTTCTTT. Protein sequence: CASIRDTEAFF. The chain carries TRBV6-5 and TRBJ1-1; the D is unclear. This CDR3 is built from 11 residues. Germline V CDR1 and CDR2: MNHEY, SVGAGI. V was pared by 7 bases and J by 3 bases, with 6 bases between.

A few counts support this clonotype. The chain has TRBV5-5 and TRBJ2-7; D possibly corresponds to TRBD2 (6 bases). Trimming stripped 3 bases from V and 3 bases from J, with 16 bases between. This CDR3 has 15 residues. Germline V gene lookup returns CDR1 SGHKS and CDR2 YYEKEE (reference sequence). This CDR3 is CASSWRVPENYEQYF. In DNA, the CDR3 is TGTGCCAGCAGCTGGAGGGTCCCTGAAAACTACGAGCAGTACTTC.

The V call is TRBV6-2 or TRBV6-3, the J call TRBJ2-3, with D possibly TRBD1 on 6 matching bases. CDR1 and CDR2 from the germline V gene are MNHEY and SVGEGT. V lost 6 bases to trimming and J lost 3 bases, with 13 bases between them. The length of the CDR3 is 14 residues. The CDR3 nucleotides read TGTGCCAGCAGCCCGCCGGGACAAACAGATACGCAGTATTTT. It codes for CASSPPGQTDTQYF.

The chain employs TRBV20-1 and TRBJ2-7; tentatively, D is TRBD2 (5 bases). V dropped 0 bases and J dropped 7 bases, with 25 bases sitting between them. CDR1 is DFQATT, CDR2 SNEGSKA, per germline (reference sequence). This CDR3 region has 17 residues. The CDR3 nucleotides are TGCAGTGCTAGAGATCGGATTTTGGGTCTAGGGCCGGGAGAGCAGTACTTC. As protein: CSARDRILGLGPGEQYF.

This chain links TRBV20-1 with TRBJ2-7; D is unclear. The CDR3 covers 15 residues. Germline CDR1 and CDR2: DFQATT and SNEGSKA (reference sequence). V lost 5 bases and J lost 3, with 20 bases in between. The CDR3 nucleotides read TGCAGTGCTCCTACATTAGCAACGGGTCGCTACGAGCAGTACTTC. As protein: CSAPTLATGRYEQYF.

This clonotype was seen a handful of times. The V and J genes are TRBV18 and TRBJ2-1; maybe TRBD1 (6 bases). Trimming cost V 6 bases and J 1 base, with 16 bases left between them. This CDR3 has 16 residues. Germline-derived CDR1 and CDR2 are KGHSH and LQKENI. CDR3 nucleotide sequence: TGTGCCAGCTCCCCGGCACAGGGTGGGTCCTACAATGAGCAGTTCTTC. It encodes CASSPAQGGSYNEQFF.

This clonotype was detected only a few times. The V call is TRBV28, the J call TRBJ1-2; 9 bases are shared with TRBD1. The CDR3 consists of 15 residues. After removal of 4 bases from V and 8 bases from J, the junction contained 11 bases not matched to a gene. Germline-derived CDR1 and CDR2 are MDHEN and SYDVKM. The CDR3 region has the DNA TGTGCCAGCAGTTGGCCGGGACAGGGCTCGGAGGGCTACACCTTC. It yields the protein CASSWPGQGSEGYTF.

This clonotype was observed a single time. The rearrangement uses TRBV4-2 and TRBJ2-3; 8 bases match TRBD2. With 4 bases clipped from V and 2 bases from J, the junction kept 8 bases outside the gene matches. CDR1 and CDR2 from the germline V gene are LGHNA and YNFKEQ. The CDR3 is 16 residues long. The CDR3 DNA reads as TGTGCCAGCAGCCCACTTCGGGAGGGAATCACAGATACGCAGTATTTT. It translates to CASSPLREGITDTQYF.

This clonotype occurred a few times. This chain links TRBV12-3 or TRBV12-4 with TRBJ1-1, with D perhaps TRBD1 (6 bases). The CDR3 totals 13 residues. V lost 8 bases and J lost 6, with 16 bases in between. The CDR3 DNA sequence: TGTGCCAGCCAACAGGGTTCATCGGCTGAAGCTTTCTTT. It specifies CASQQGSSAEAFF.

The sample holds a few counts of this clonotype. Sequence at one end of the junction differs from germline and may be a read error. CDR3 residues: CASSRETPHF. CDR3 in DNA: TGTGCCAGCAGCCGGGAAACTCCCCACTTC. The chain is built from TRBV6-2 or TRBV6-3 and TRBJ2-5; a weak D match, TRBD2 (5 bases). Germline values: CDR1 MNHEY, CDR2 SVGEGT. The length of the CDR3 is 10 residues.

The sample holds a few counts of this clonotype. V usage is TRBV10-3 and J usage is TRBJ2-4; D unclear. The CDR3 consists of 15 residues. Germline CDR1 ENHRY, CDR2 SYGVKD. Trimming pared 4 bases from V and 2 bases from J, leaving 12 bases between. The CDR3 sequence: CAISVALGSKNIQYF. For the CDR3, the DNA is TGTGCCATCAGTGTAGCTTTGGGTTCCAAAAACATTCAGTACTTC.

V is TRBV20-1 and J is TRBJ2-7; TRBD2 aligns across 7 bases. V lost 0 bases to trimming and J lost 3 bases; unmatched junction nucleotides: 11. The V gene's germline CDR1 is DFQATT and CDR2 SNEGSKA (reference sequence). This CDR3 contains 16 residues. CDR3 loop: CSARDSSGPPNYEQYF. DNA for the CDR3: TGCAGTGCTAGAGACTCTAGCGGACCACCCAACTACGAGCAGTACTTC.

This clonotype was detected only a few times. The chain joins TRBV12-3 or TRBV12-4 to TRBJ2-3, with 12 bases matching TRBD2. This CDR3 spans 15 amino acids. The J segment lost 2 bases and the V segment lost 6 bases, leaving 3 bases of the junction unmatched. This CDR3 reads CASRGLAGPTDTQYF. The CDR3 DNA is TGTGCCAGCAGAGGACTAGCGGGACCCACAGATACGCAGTATTTT.

The chain recombines TRBV9 with TRBJ1-3, with unresolved D. This CDR3 region has 14 residues. Between the trimmed V and J ends, which lost 0 bases and 0 bases, there was a span of 4 bases. Germline V gene data show CDR1 as SGDLS and CDR2 as YYNGEE. The CDR3 region has the DNA TGTGCCAGCAGCGTAGTCGACTCTGGAAACACCATATATTTT. The encoded protein is CASSVVDSGNTIYF.

The chain recombines TRBV11-1 with TRBJ2-3; 14 bases are shared with TRBD2. The J segment lost 0 bases and the V segment lost 5 bases, leaving 10 bases of the junction unmatched. Germline values: CDR1 SGHAT, CDR2 FQDESV (reference sequence). This CDR3 comprises 19 residues. The CDR3 region is CASSHPGLAGASSTDTQYF. The CDR3 region has the DNA TGTGCCAGCAGCCATCCGGGACTAGCGGGAGCTTCTAGCACAGATACGCAGTATTTT.

This clonotype was counted between two and nine times. This rearrangement joins TRBV6-1 to TRBJ1-1, with unresolved D. CDR1 and CDR2 from the germline V gene are MNHNS and SASEGT. V was trimmed by 4 bases and J by 1 base, leaving 7 bases between them. This CDR3 comprises 13 residues. The CDR3 DNA reads as TGTGCCAGCAGTGGCAAGACGAACACTGAAGCTTTCTTT. This gives the protein CASSGKTNTEAFF.

The genes are TRBV4-1 and TRBJ1-1; D gene uncertain. Deletions cut 1 base from V and 2 bases from J, with 14 bases between. Germline CDR1 and CDR2: MGHRA and YSYEKL. This CDR3 region has 16 residues. The CDR3 protein is CASSQVIGQQNTEAFF. Written as DNA, the CDR3 is TGCGCCAGCAGCCAAGTAATTGGGCAGCAAAACACTGAAGCTTTCTTT.

This clonotype showed up just once. V gene TRBV9 combines with J gene TRBJ2-1; possible D gene TRBD2, 7 bases. CDR1 is SGDLS, CDR2 YYNGEE, per germline. Trimming pared 4 bases from V and 0 bases from J, leaving 14 bases between. The CDR3 runs 16 residues. The CDR3 DNA sequence: TGTGCCAGCAGCACAGGGACTACCATCTCCTACAATGAGCAGTTCTTC. Amino acid sequence: CASSTGTTISYNEQFF.

This chain links TRBV6-1 with TRBJ2-5, with D perhaps matching TRBD1 (5 bases). The CDR3 sequence is 17 residues long. The germline gives CDR1 MNHNS, CDR2 SASEGT. Trimming took off 7 bases at V and 7 bases at J, with 28 bases between the two ends. CDR3 bases: TGTGCCAGCAACCCCCACGCGGCTCAGGGCCTTACAGGGACCCAGTACTTC. Amino acid sequence: CASNPHAAQGLTGTQYF.